Shown below are 9 T cell receptor beta chains from a single sample sequenced in a study of cytomegalovirus exposure and HLA in healthy donors. Vbeta (60) and Jbeta (13) primers were used in the PCR. The method was immunoSEQ multiplex PCR; TCRdb's version includes in-frame clones alone and lacks a portion of them. The table has tens of thousands of clones, approximately 75% seen once. Sequenced material: PBMCs. Receptors were obtained from a woman between 35 and 50 years old in good health and CMV-seropositive.

V and J are TRBV5-6 and TRBJ1-5; tentatively, D is TRBD1 (6 bases). The CDR3 consists of 16 residues. Germline V gives CDR1 SGHDT, CDR2 YYEEEE. V dropped 0 bases and J dropped 3 bases, with 13 bases sitting between them. The CDR3 nucleotides read TGTGCCAGCAGCTTGGGAGGGGGGAGGGACAATCAGCCCCAGCATTTT. It translates to CASSLGGGRDNQPQHF.

The chain has TRBV29-1 and TRBJ1-1; D call uncertain. V lost 4 bases and J lost 5, with 5 bases in between. The CDR3 covers 10 residues. The germline gives CDR1 SQVTM, CDR2 ANQGSEA. The DNA of the CDR3 is TGCAGCGTTGTCCAAACTGAAGCTTTCTTT. Translation gives CSVVQTEAFF.

In DNA form, the CDR3 reads TGTGCCAGCAGCTTGCAGGGTCTAGGTGAAAAACTGTTTTTT. It specifies CASSLQGLGEKLFF. The chain couples TRBV7-9 to TRBJ1-4, with D possibly TRBD1 on 5 matching bases. Germline V lookup: CDR1 SEHNR, CDR2 FQNEAQ (reference sequence). Between the trimmed V and J ends, which lost 3 bases and 7 bases, there was a span of 12 bases. The CDR3 totals 14 residues.

This rearrangement joins TRBV5-1 to TRBJ2-7; TRBD1 aligns across 7 bases. CDR3 length equals 16 residues. Germline V gene data show CDR1 as SGHRS and CDR2 as YFSETQ. The J segment lost 5 bases and the V segment lost 2 bases, leaving 13 bases of the junction unmatched. As DNA, the CDR3 is TGCGCCAGCAGCTTTTTACAGGGGATGGGGTATGACGAGCAGTACTTC. It encodes CASSFLQGMGYDEQYF.

The rearrangement links TRBV18 to TRBJ1-1, with a weak D call TRBD1 (5 bases). Germline CDR1 reads KGHSH; CDR2 reads LQKENI. The V and J ends lost 8 bases and 3 bases respectively, with 13 bases between them. This CDR3 has 13 residues. CDR3 protein: CASQSQGYTEAFF. The CDR3 coding sequence is TGTGCCAGCCAAAGCCAGGGATACACTGAAGCTTTCTTT.

The chain combines TRBV9 with TRBJ2-2; D unclear. The CDR3 is 14 residues long. CDR1 is SGDLS, CDR2 YYNGEE, per germline. V dropped 3 bases and J dropped 0 bases, with 6 bases sitting between them. This chain's CDR3 is CASSAPSNTGELFF. In nucleotides, the CDR3 is TGTGCCAGCAGCGCCCCCTCGAACACCGGGGAGCTGTTTTTT. The variable domain in full, completed from reference TRBV9 and TRBJ2-2, reads DSGVTQTPKHLITATGQRVTLRCSPRSGDLSVYWYQQSLDQGLQFLIQYYNGEERAKGNILERFSAQQFPDLHSELNLSSLELGDSALYFCASSAPSNTGELFFGEGSRLTVL.

The chain is built from TRBV5-4 and TRBJ2-1; 9 positions agree with TRBD2. CDR1 and CDR2 (germline): SGHNT, YYREEE (reference sequence). The CDR3 extends over 17 amino acids. The trim removed 4 bases at V and 0 bases at J, leaving 8 bases unmatched. CDR3 nucleotide sequence: TGTGCCAGCAGCCCGGTTGCGGGGGGGAGCTCCTACAATGAGCAGTTCTTC. This sequence encodes CASSPVAGGSSYNEQFF.

J is TRBJ1-1 and V is TRBV11-2; 11 positions match TRBD1. V was pared by 5 bases and J by 10 bases, with 6 bases of the junction left unmatched. Germline V gene lookup returns CDR1 SGHAT and CDR2 FQNNGV. The CDR3 is made up of 13 amino acids. CDR3 DNA: TGTGCCAGCAGCCCTCCGGGACAGGGGGGAGCTTTCTTT. It specifies CASSPPGQGGAFF.

This clone appeared once. V usage is TRBV5-4 and J usage is TRBJ2-7; tentatively, D is TRBD1 (5 bases). Germline values: CDR1 SGHNT, CDR2 YYREEE (reference sequence). Trimming shortened V by 4 bases and J by 2 bases, and 16 bases separated the two germline ends. This CDR3 is 15 amino acids long. CDR3 nucleotides: TGTGCCAGCAGCGCCAGGGCGGCTTTGACCTACGAGCAGTACTTC. Protein product: CASSARAALTYEQYF.